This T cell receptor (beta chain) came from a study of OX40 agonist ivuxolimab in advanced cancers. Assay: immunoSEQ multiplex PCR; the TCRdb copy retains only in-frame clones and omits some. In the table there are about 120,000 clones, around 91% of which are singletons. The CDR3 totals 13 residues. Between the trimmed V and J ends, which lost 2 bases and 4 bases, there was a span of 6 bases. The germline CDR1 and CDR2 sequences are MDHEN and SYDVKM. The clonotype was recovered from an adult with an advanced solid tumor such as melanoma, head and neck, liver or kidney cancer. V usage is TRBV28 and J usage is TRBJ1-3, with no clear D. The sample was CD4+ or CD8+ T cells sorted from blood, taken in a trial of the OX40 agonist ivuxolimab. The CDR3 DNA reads TGTGCCAGCAGTTTAGAAGCAGGAAACACCATATATTTT. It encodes CASSLEAGNTIYF.